This T cell receptor beta chain originates from a study of shared clonotypes between healthy human individuals. Per germline, CDR1 SGHKS and CDR2 YYEKEE (reference sequence). Germline trimming cut 7 bases from V and 4 bases from J; bases unmatched to any gene: 0. The CDR3 has 13 residues. Only in-frame clones appear in the TCRdb table, and some are missing; sequencing was by immunoSEQ multiplex PCR. Of approximately 340,000 clones in the sample, about 70% were seen once. The chain combines TRBV5-5 with TRBJ1-4; TRBD1 aligns across 11 bases. The sample consisted of memory CD4+ T cells sorted from blood. Subset defined: CD45RA-negative fraction. The clonotype comes from a man aged 25 to 45 in good health. The CDR3 DNA reads as TGTGCCAGCGGGACAGGGGGTAATGAAAAACTGTTTTTT. It encodes CASGTGGNEKLFF.